Presented here are 17 T cell receptor beta chains from one specimen sequenced in a study of T cells in Graves' hyperthyroidism and ophthalmopathy. TCR beta CDR3 regions were amplified from RNA. The HTBI primer set was used in a first-round RT-PCR of the TCR CDR3. A single record per CDR3 protein comes from TCRdb applying MiXCR to the multiplex PCR reads. The sample holds around 340,000 distinct CDR3 sequences, around 20% seen once. Source material: blood. Receptor source: a woman between 45 and 65 years old with Graves' hyperthyroidism.

About this clonotype itself: A read error is possible here, since a much larger clone lies one base away. The chain combines TRBV4-2 with TRBJ1-2, with 8 bases lining up with TRBD1. CDR3 length: 15 residues. V lost 4 bases to trimming and J lost 2 bases; unmatched junction nucleotides: 6. Germline V lookup: CDR1 LGHNA, CDR2 YNFKEQ. CDR3 sequence reads: CASSPRQGTNYGYTF. CDR3 DNA: TGTGCCAGCAGCCCTAGACAGGGGACGAACTATGGCTACACCTTC.

This clonotype was picked up many times. The CDR3 loop is CASRTLGWTYGYTF. DNA for the CDR3: TGTGCCAGCAGAACCTTAGGATGGACCTATGGCTACACCTTC. The J gene is TRBJ1-2, the V gene TRBV28; no clear D. Germline lookup yields CDR1 MDHEN and CDR2 SYDVKM. CDR3 size: 14 residues. With 6 bases removed from V and 4 bases from J, the gap between germline ends came to 15 bases.

The chain uses TRBV7-8 and TRBJ2-1, with 9 bases that match TRBD2. From germline, CDR1 is SGHVS and CDR2 FQNEAQ. This CDR3 has 15 residues. The V segment lost 5 bases and the J segment 7 bases; nucleotides outside the gene matches: 9. In nucleotides, the CDR3 is TGTGCCAGCAGCCCGACCACCAGCGGGAGGAATGAGCAGTTCTTC. As protein: CASSPTTSGRNEQFF.

The chain links TRBV5-4 to TRBJ1-1, with D tentatively TRBD1 (5 bases). This CDR3 contains 12 residues. Deletions cut 3 bases from V and 7 bases from J, with 10 bases between. Germline V gene sequence: CDR1 SGHNT, CDR2 YYREEE (reference sequence). CDR3: CASSSGRLEAFF. CDR3 nucleotides: TGTGCCAGCAGCTCGGGACGGCTTGAAGCTTTCTTT.

This clonotype was seen ten or more times. The genes are TRBV13 and TRBJ1-5; D unresolved. CDR3 length equals 12 residues. The V gene's germline CDR1 is PRHDT and CDR2 FYEKMQ (reference sequence). With 0 bases removed from V and 6 bases from J, the gap between germline ends came to 3 bases. The DNA for the CDR3 is TGTGCCAGCAGCTTAGGAAGTCAGCCCCAGCATTTT. Translation gives CASSLGSQPQHF.

This clonotype was observed a few times. V gene TRBV7-9 combines with J gene TRBJ1-6; D ambiguous. Germline V gene data show CDR1 as SEHNR and CDR2 as FQNEAQ (reference sequence). Trimming cost V 1 base and J 7 bases, with 8 bases left between them. This CDR3 contains 14 residues. The CDR3 protein is CASSLGSENSPLHF. The CDR3 DNA reads as TGTGCCAGCAGCTTAGGGTCAGAGAATTCACCCCTCCACTTT.

In its sample, this clonotype was seen a few times. This chain connects TRBV20-1 to TRBJ1-1; D is undetermined. Germline CDR1 reads DFQATT; CDR2 reads SNEGSKA (reference sequence). The V end lost 3 bases, the J end lost 0 bases, and 11 bases lay between the germline ends. CDR3 length equals 14 residues. The CDR3 coding sequence is TGCAGTGCTAGCGCCGTTCGAGTGAACACTGAAGCTTTCTTT. Protein: CSASAVRVNTEAFF.

This clonotype was detected only a few times. The junction differs from germline at one of its ends, possibly a read error. V and J are TRBV20-1 and TRBJ2-7; D might be TRBD1 (6 bases). The CDR3 is 14 amino acids. Germline CDR1 is DFQATT and CDR2 is SNEGSKA (reference sequence). The CDR3 protein is CSARDGTFLYEQYF. The CDR3 DNA follows: TGCAGTGCGAGAGACGGGACATTCCTCTACGAGCAGTACTTC.

This clonotype was seen a few times. This sequence joins TRBV28 and TRBJ1-2; 8 bases agree with TRBD1. The CDR3 runs to 14 residues. V lost 0 bases and J lost 6; bases outside the gene matches: 3. Germline assignment: CDR1 MDHEN and CDR2 SYDVKM. CDR3 sequence reads: CASSLWRTGHGYTF. CDR3 DNA sequence: TGTGCCAGCAGTTTATGGCGGACAGGGCATGGCTACACCTTC.

The chain uses TRBV6-2 or TRBV6-3 and TRBJ2-5; 9 bases line up with TRBD1. The CDR3 length is 17 residues. Germline loops: CDR1 MNHEY, CDR2 SVGEGT. V lost 0 bases and J lost 4; bases outside the gene matches: 9. The CDR3, as DNA: TGTGCCAGCAGTTACTCAATCGGGACAGGGTTTCCAGAGACCCAGTACTTC. It encodes CASSYSIGTGFPETQYF.

This clonotype was counted only a few times. The gene calls are TRBV12-3 or TRBV12-4 and TRBJ1-4; 8 nucleotides agree with TRBD1. The length of the CDR3 is 15 residues. With 4 bases clipped from V and 5 bases from J, the junction kept 6 bases outside the gene matches. CDR3 sequence: CASSSRTGTNEKLFF. For the CDR3, the DNA is TGTGCCAGCAGTTCCCGGACAGGGACAAATGAAAAACTGTTTTTT.

This clonotype has a count of ten or more. This rearrangement joins TRBV18 to TRBJ2-7; 7 bases line up with TRBD2. Germline CDR1 is KGHSH and CDR2 is LQKENI. V lost 8 bases and J lost 4; bases outside the gene matches: 8. This CDR3 region has 13 residues. The CDR3 is CASSPPGGYEQYF. Here the CDR3 DNA reads TGTGCCAGCAGCCCACCCGGGGGGTACGAGCAGTACTTC.

This sequence joins TRBV2 and TRBJ2-7; D is possibly TRBD1 or TRBD2 (6 bases each). The V gene lost 6 bases and the J gene lost 7 bases, with 22 bases spanning the gap. Germline CDR1 reads SNHLY; CDR2 reads FYNNEI. CDR3 length: 15 amino acids. CDR3 nucleotide sequence: TGTGCCAGCAGCCAAGACCCCCGGGGGCCGGGAGAGCAGTACTTC. Translated, it gives CASSQDPRGPGEQYF.

This clonotype showed up many times. The chain employs TRBV30 and TRBJ2-7; D may be TRBD1 (6 bases). CDR1 is GTSNPN and CDR2 is SVGIG in the germline V gene (reference sequence). This CDR3 spans 12 amino acids. Trimming cost V 1 base and J 3 bases, with 7 bases left between them. The chain's CDR3 is CAWSEQGYEQYF. For the CDR3, the DNA is TGTGCCTGGAGTGAACAGGGCTACGAGCAGTACTTC.

This clonotype occurred a few times. This sequence joins TRBV27 and TRBJ2-7, with TRBD2 matching 7 bases. The trim removed 3 bases at V and 7 bases at J, leaving 3 bases unmatched. The germline V gene encodes CDR1 MNHEY and CDR2 SMNVEV (reference sequence). The CDR3 length is 12 residues. CDR3 sequence (DNA): TGTGCCAGCAGTTTTTGGGGGGGAGAGCAGTACTTC. Translated: CASSFWGGEQYF.

This clonotype was detected only a few times. This chain links TRBV5-1 with TRBJ2-2; 11 nucleotides line up with TRBD2. With 6 bases clipped from V and 4 bases from J, the junction kept 11 bases outside the gene matches. This CDR3 is built from 17 residues. Germline V gene data show CDR1 as SGHRS and CDR2 as YFSETQ. The CDR3 region is CASKSVAGGQPTGELFF. In DNA, the CDR3 is TGCGCCAGCAAGTCGGTAGCGGGAGGGCAACCCACCGGGGAGCTGTTTTTT.

This clonotype was seen a single time. The rearrangement links TRBV19 to TRBJ2-2; 8 bases map to TRBD1. The germline gives CDR1 LNHDA, CDR2 SQIVND (reference sequence). V lost 10 bases and J lost 4; bases outside the gene matches: 8. The CDR3 contains 14 residues. This CDR3 is CATTSGGATGELFF. In DNA, the CDR3 is TGTGCCACTACCTCAGGGGGCGCCACCGGGGAGCTGTTTTTT.